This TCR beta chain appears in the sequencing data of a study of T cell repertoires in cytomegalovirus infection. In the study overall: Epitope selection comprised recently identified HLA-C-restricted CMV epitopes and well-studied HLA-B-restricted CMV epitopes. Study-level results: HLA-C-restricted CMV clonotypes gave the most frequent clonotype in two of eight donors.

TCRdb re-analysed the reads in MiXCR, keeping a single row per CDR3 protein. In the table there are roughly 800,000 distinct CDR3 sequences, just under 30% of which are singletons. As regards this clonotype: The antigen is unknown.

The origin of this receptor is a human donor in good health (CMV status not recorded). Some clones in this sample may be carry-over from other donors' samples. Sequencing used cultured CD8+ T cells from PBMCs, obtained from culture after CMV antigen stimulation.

CDR3 DNA sequence: TGTGCCACTCAACTGGACTACCAACAAGAGACCCAGTACTTC. Its protein is CATQLDYQQETQYF. The chain combines TRBV28 with TRBJ2-5; D possibly corresponds to TRBD2 (6 bases). The CDR3 is made up of 14 amino acids. The germline gives CDR1 MDHEN, CDR2 SYDVKM. V was shortened by 10 bases and J by 2 bases, with 17 bases between the two germline ends.